This TCR beta chain was sequenced during a study of breast tumors, draining lymph nodes, adjacent tissues (dated by TCRdb to the mid-2010s). Regarding the complete study: The study compared TCR beta repertoires across tumor, adjacent nontumor tissue and axillary lymph nodes from breast cancer patients. In human breast cancer, the study set out to evaluate how tumor, surrounding tissue and draining lymph node repertoires relate to one another and whether T cells may move between these sites.

What the authors observed across the whole study: Tumor T-cell repertoires showed less diversity than lymph node repertoires and more diversity than nontumor tissue repertoires, and tumor T-cell repertoires showed preferential V and J gene usage. Tumor and nontumor tissue repertoires were found to be significantly more similar in luminal-like than in basal-like breast cancer. The data were considered consistent with most tumor T cells being derived from the lymph node and subsequently expanding within tumor tissue. The conclusion that tumor T cells originate in lymph nodes was presented as consistent with a hypothesis rather than as directly demonstrated.

V drops 0 bases and J drops 9 bases, leaving 18 bases in between. The CDR3, cysteine through phenylalanine, is 15 amino acids long. The sequence is cut down to CDR3 DNA, 45 bases in frame from base 1. Looking up the germline V gene (reference sequence) yields CDR1 DFQATT and CDR2 SNEGSKA. Sequencer: Illumina HiSeq 2000. TCR beta chain libraries were generated through multiplex PCR amplification. High-throughput sequencing was used to analyze the amplified TCR beta chain products. The public reads were reanalyzed by TCRdb: fastp trimming at Q25, MiXCR alignment, in-frame beta chains only. All rows with the same CDR3 protein become a single entry with the most common DNA and genes. The sample table lists 55,000 to 75,000 distinct CDR3 sequences, around two fifths of them with a count of one. Of the sample, 8.4% falls within the top ten clones. This clonotype was observed many times. The antigen it binds to is not known. No qualities accompany the bases; no much larger clone lies one base away.

This receptor chain uses TRBV20-1 and TRBJ2-1; D gene: possibly TRBD2, on 6 matching bases. This receptor was obtained from a female donor with breast cancer. Some clones in this sample may be carry-over from other donors' samples. The sequenced sample consisted of breast tumor tissue. Here the CDR3 is given as CSAREFRGGNGEQFF. The nucleotides are TGCAGTGCTAGAGAATTTCGCGGCGGGAATGGTGAGCAGTTCTTC.